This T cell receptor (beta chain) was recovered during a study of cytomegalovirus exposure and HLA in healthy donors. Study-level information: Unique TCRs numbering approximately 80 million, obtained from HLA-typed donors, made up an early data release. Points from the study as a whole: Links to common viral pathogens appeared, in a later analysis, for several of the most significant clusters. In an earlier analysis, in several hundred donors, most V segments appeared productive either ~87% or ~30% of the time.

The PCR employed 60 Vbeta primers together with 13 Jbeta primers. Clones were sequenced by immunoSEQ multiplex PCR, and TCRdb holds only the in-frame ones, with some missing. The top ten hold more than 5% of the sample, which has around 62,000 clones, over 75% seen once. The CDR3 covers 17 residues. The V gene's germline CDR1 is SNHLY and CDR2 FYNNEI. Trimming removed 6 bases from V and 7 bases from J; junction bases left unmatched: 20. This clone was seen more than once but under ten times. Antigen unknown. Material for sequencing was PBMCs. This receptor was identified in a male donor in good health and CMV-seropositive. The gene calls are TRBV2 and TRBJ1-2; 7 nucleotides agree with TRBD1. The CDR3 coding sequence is TGTGCCAGCAGCCTAACGAAACGACAGGGACCGGTGAGTGGCTACACCTTC. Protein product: CASSLTKRQGPVSGYTF. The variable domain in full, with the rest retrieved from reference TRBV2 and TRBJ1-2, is EPEVTQTPSHQVTQMGQEVILRCVPISNHLYFYWYRQILGQKVEFLVSFYNNEISEKSEIFDDQFSVERPDGSNFTLKIRSTKLEDSAMYFCASSLTKRQGPVSGYTFGSGTRLTVV.